Detailed here is one T cell receptor (beta chain). V shed 2 bases and J shed 7 bases, with 14 bases lying between them. CDR1 is LGHNA, CDR2 YNFKEQ, per germline. This CDR3 is 15 amino acids long. Repertoires were generated with immunoSEQ multiplex PCR, while TCRdb's copy carries only in-frame clones and drops some. This repertoire shows 120,000 or so clones, approximately 80% found once; its top ten account for approximately 25%. The data derive from a study of blood T cell repertoires in COVID-19. For the study at large: Acute-phase and convalescent COVID-19 samples originated in the United States, Italy and Spain.

The rearrangement links TRBV4-2 to TRBJ2-2; tentative D call: TRBD1 (5 bases). The sequence came from a human donor in a cohort sampled during active COVID-19. What was sequenced was peripheral blood. In DNA, the CDR3 is TGTGCCAGCAGCCAAACGACAGCCCCGTACGGGGAGCTGTTTTTT. It encodes CASSQTTAPYGELFF.